The clone carrying this TCR beta chain was seen once. The antigen remains unidentified. This specimen comes from a study of shared clonotypes between healthy human individuals. Looked up from germline, CDR1 is LGHNA and CDR2 is YSLEER. The CDR3 consists of 16 residues. Deletions cut 4 bases from V and 2 bases from J, with 18 bases between. Profiled with immunoSEQ multiplex PCR; TCRdb holds only in-frame clones, not every one. The sample consists of 2 million or so clones, 90% to 95% of them appearing once. General study findings and limits: Sampling covered nothing but blood. Tissue TCR repertoires likely differ from those found in blood. Clonotypes not shared had lower generation probabilities than those common to all four donors.

This chain connects TRBV4-3 to TRBJ2-7; TRBD1 or TRBD2 may be the D gene (5 bases each). The source material was naive CD4+ T cells sorted from blood. Subset of the sample: CD45RA+ positively selected. The clonotype was recovered from a man between 18 and 35 years old in good health. The CDR3 spells CASSPTRGTAPYEQYF. The CDR3 DNA is TGCGCCAGCAGCCCAACCCGAGGGACGGCCCCCTACGAGCAGTACTTC.